This T cell receptor (beta chain) was captured in a study of blood T cell repertoires in COVID-19. Overall study: Sites across the United States, Italy and Spain contributed samples from acute and convalescent COVID-19. T cells, B-cell-depleted T cells, or PBMCs provided the cDNA or gDNA that served as material.

Original methodology: Reference gene primer amplification gave nucleated cell count estimates. Profiled with immunoSEQ multiplex PCR; TCRdb holds only in-frame clones, not every one. That table supplies the V and J calls and clone size; D and trimming were determined from the DNA. The table shows a few hundred thousand clones, with about 82% occurring only once. CDR3 length: 11 amino acids. Germline assignment: CDR1 DFQATT and CDR2 SNEGSKA (reference sequence). Trimming at V came to 5 bases and at J to 11 bases, leaving 8 bases not matched to a gene. The rearrangement joins TRBV20-1 to TRBJ1-1; TRBD1 matches 7 bases. This TCR came from a woman in her forties or fifties with active or convalescent COVID-19. The sample comprised peripheral blood. The CDR3 sequence: CSAWGQPGAFF. The CDR3 DNA follows: TGCAGTGCTTGGGGACAGCCAGGGGCTTTCTTT.